A selection of T cell receptor beta chains follows, all from one sample in a study of blood T cell repertoires in COVID-19. The repertoire was sequenced with immunoSEQ multiplex PCR; TCRdb's copy has only in-frame clones and lacks some. The table includes around 120,000 clones, approximately 80% detected once. Sample: peripheral blood. The origin of the receptors is a man between 65 and 85 years old with active or convalescent COVID-19. Both conserved end residues are part of each CDR3. D genes are given only for firm matches. Only part of the rows carry a size: once, few, many, or a class if the clone is expanded.

>NA|NA|14|TRBV24-1|TRBJ2-1
CATSESGSYNEQFF
TGTGCCACCAGTGAATCCGGGTCCTACAATGAGCAGTTCTTC
>NA|once|13|TRBV18|TRBJ1-2
CASSPGQDYGYTF
TGTGCCAGCTCACCGGGACAAGACTATGGCTACACCTTC
>NA|NA|16|TRBV5-3|TRBJ1-1
CARSLAGSGLNTEAFF
TGTGCCAGAAGCTTGGCAGGGTCGGGTCTGAACACTGAAGCTTTCTTT
>TRBD1|NA|17|TRBV4-2|TRBJ1-1
CASSPPGQGGWSTEAFF
TGTGCCAGCAGCCCCCCGGGACAGGGGGGTTGGAGCACTGAAGCTTTCTTT
>TRBD1|NA|19|TRBV27|TRBJ2-2
CASSFPRDFGTGIPGELFF
TGTGCCAGCAGTTTCCCACGAGATTTCGGGACAGGGATCCCCGGGGAGCTGTTTTTT
>TRBD2|NA|14|TRBV7-9|TRBJ2-5
CASSWGRLAETQYF
TGTGCCAGCAGCTGGGGGAGACTAGCAGAGACCCAGTACTTC
>TRBD1|NA|16|TRBV18|TRBJ2-4
CASSPTGTGGRNIQYF
TGTGCCAGCTCACCAACCGGGACAGGGGGTAGAAACATTCAGTACTTC
>NA|NA|16|TRBV5-1|TRBJ2-6
CASSLLSVPGANVLTF
TGCGCCAGCAGCTTGTTATCAGTGCCTGGGGCCAACGTCCTGACTTTC
>TRBD1|NA|12|TRBV9|TRBJ2-7
CASSVDRGEQYF
TGTGCCAGCAGCGTAGACAGGGGGGAGCAGTACTTC
>TRBD1|once|16|TRBV4-1|TRBJ2-7
CASRKIDRDSSYEQYF
TGCGCCAGCAGAAAAATAGACCGGGACAGCTCCTACGAGCAGTACTTC
>TRBD2|NA|16|TRBV7-9|TRBJ2-1
CASSAPGGGGRNEQFF
TGTGCCAGCAGCGCCCCGGGCGGGGGGGGCCGAAATGAGCAGTTCTTC
>TRBD1|NA|16|TRBV19|TRBJ1-5
CASIDRGEYSNQPQHF
TGTGCCAGTATAGACAGGGGGGAATATAGCAATCAGCCCCAGCATTTT
>NA|once|15|TRBV28|TRBJ1-2
CASSFGDTANYGYTF
TGTGCCAGCAGTTTCGGGGACACCGCTAACTATGGCTACACCTTC
>TRBD1|NA|16|TRBV11-2|TRBJ2-5
CASSDRGGVLGETQYF
TGTGCCAGCAGCGACAGGGGAGGTGTCCTTGGAGAGACCCAGTACTTC
>NA|once|15|TRBV29-1|TRBJ2-1
CSVAPGHSRVNEQFF
TGCAGCGTGGCCCCGGGACACTCTAGGGTGAATGAGCAGTTCTTC
>TRBD2|NA|17|TRBV5-1|TRBJ2-7
CASSVAGGLAHSYEQYF
TGCGCCAGCAGTGTAGCGGGAGGGTTGGCCCACTCCTACGAGCAGTACTTC
>NA|NA|16|TRBV4-2|TRBJ2-3
CASSQEAQGRSDTQYF
TGTGCCAGCAGCCAAGAAGCCCAGGGGCGGTCAGATACGCAGTATTTT
>NA|few|14|TRBV5-1|TRBJ1-4
CASSLAGTNEKLFF
TGCGCCAGCAGCTTGGCGGGGACTAATGAAAAACTGTTTTTT
>NA|NA|14|TRBV5-4|TRBJ1-1
CASSPPGGAGSAFF
TGTGCCAGCAGCCCCCCGGGGGGGGCGGGCTCAGCTTTCTTT
>NA|NA|14|TRBV29-1|TRBJ1-2
CSVEPAGANYGYTF
TGCAGCGTTGAGCCAGCAGGGGCTAACTATGGCTACACCTTC
>NA|NA|14|TRBV11-2|TRBJ2-7
CASSLVRESYEQYF
TGTGCCAGCAGCTTAGTGAGGGAGTCCTACGAGCAGTACTTC
>NA|few|13|TRBV11-2|TRBJ2-5
CASSLVGRETQYF
TGTGCCAGCAGCTTGGTGGGGCGTGAGACCCAGTACTTC
>NA|few|12|TRBV27|TRBJ1-1
CASGDPNTEAFF
TGTGCCAGCGGAGACCCGAACACTGAAGCTTTCTTT
>TRBD1|few|14|TRBV19|TRBJ1-5
CASRIQGASEPQHF
TGTGCCAGTAGGATACAGGGGGCTTCGGAGCCCCAGCATTTT
>NA|NA|13|TRBV7-9|TRBJ1-2
CASSRSGSYGYTF
TGTGCCAGCAGCCGATCCGGGAGCTATGGCTACACCTTC
>TRBD2|NA|14|TRBV28|TRBJ2-2
CASSGLAGTGELFF
TGTGCCAGCAGCGGACTAGCGGGTACCGGGGAGCTGTTTTTT
>NA|NA|14|TRBV19|TRBJ1-5
CASRWQKNNQPQHF
TGTGCCAGTAGGTGGCAGAAAAACAATCAGCCCCAGCATTTT
>TRBD1|NA|13|TRBV5-1|TRBJ1-6
CASKTGDNSPLHF
TGCGCCAGCAAGACAGGGGATAATTCACCCCTCCACTTT
>NA|NA|13|TRBV6-6|TRBJ1-1
CASSYSRNPEAFF
TGTGCCAGCAGTTACTCGAGGAACCCTGAAGCTTTCTTT
>TRBD1|NA|15|TRBV5-1|TRBJ1-5
CASSPTGGGNQPQHF
TGCGCCAGCAGCCCTACAGGGGGAGGCAATCAGCCCCAGCATTTT
>NA|NA|14|TRBV2|TRBJ1-1
CASLLRRTDGEAFF
TGTGCCAGTCTCTTGAGGCGCACTGACGGTGAAGCTTTCTTT
>NA|NA|13|TRBV7-9|TRBJ2-3
CASSFWGGDTQYF
TGTGCCAGCAGCTTTTGGGGCGGAGATACGCAGTATTTT
>TRBD1|NA|15|TRBV6-5|TRBJ1-3
CASSQTGGYGNTIYF
TGTGCCAGCAGCCAGACAGGGGGCTATGGAAACACCATATATTTT
>NA|few|14|TRBV25-1|TRBJ2-1
CASSEIRGWDEQFF
TGTGCCAGCAGTGAAATTCGGGGATGGGATGAGCAGTTCTTC
>NA|NA|12|TRBV12-3/TRBV12-4|TRBJ2-1
CASSIRYHEQFF
TGTGCCAGCAGTATACGCTACCATGAGCAGTTCTTC
>NA|NA|15|TRBV3-1/TRBV3-2|TRBJ1-1
CASSQGYSMNTEAFF
TGTGCCAGCAGCCAAGGGTACAGCATGAACACTGAAGCTTTCTTT
>NA|NA|15|TRBV3-1/TRBV3-2|TRBJ1-2
CASSQDRTSGFGYTF
TGTGCCAGCAGCCAAGACCGTACGTCGGGGTTTGGCTACACCTTC
>TRBD1|NA|16|TRBV6-5|TRBJ1-5
CASSLTGQATNQPQHF
TGTGCCAGCAGTTTAACGGGACAGGCGACCAATCAGCCCCAGCATTTT
>TRBD1|few|16|TRBV30|TRBJ1-2
CAWSLPGQGVYYGYTF
TGTGCCTGGAGTCTTCCGGGACAGGGGGTATATTATGGCTACACCTTC
>NA|NA|15|TRBV4-1|TRBJ2-7
CASSQAFLGLYEQYF
TGCGCCAGCAGCCAGGCTTTCCTGGGGCTTTACGAGCAGTACTTC
>NA|NA|13|TRBV5-1|TRBJ1-2
CASRDSSNYGYTF
TGCGCCAGCAGGGACAGTTCTAACTATGGCTACACCTTC
>NA|once|16|TRBV6-1|TRBJ1-3
CASSEDTGFSGNTIYF
TGTGCCAGCAGTGAAGATACAGGATTCTCTGGAAACACCATATATTTT
>NA|NA|13|TRBV24-1|TRBJ2-3
CATSDFRRQGQYF
TGTGCCACCAGTGATTTTCGCAGGCAAGGGCAGTATTTT
>TRBD1|few|13|TRBV6-5|TRBJ2-7
CATSHRGTDEQYF
TGTGCCACCTCTCACAGGGGTACGGACGAGCAGTACTTC
>TRBD1|NA|12|TRBV6-6|TRBJ1-1
CASSTTTGAAFF
TGTGCCAGCAGTACAACCACAGGGGCGGCTTTCTTT
>NA|NA|14|TRBV14|TRBJ1-2
CASSNRQTAYGYTF
TGTGCCAGCAGCAACCGACAGACGGCTTATGGCTACACCTTC
>TRBD2|few|15|TRBV12-5|TRBJ2-1
CASGLGGLAGPEQFF
TGTGCTAGTGGTTTGGGTGGACTAGCGGGGCCTGAGCAGTTCTTC
>TRBD1|NA|13|TRBV6-6|TRBJ2-2
CASSRDSTGELFF
TGTGCCAGCAGCAGGGACAGCACCGGGGAGCTGTTTTTT